The 5 T cell receptor beta chains below all came from one sample that was sequenced in a study of T cells expressing NK-cell markers. TCRdb re-called the 5' RACE reads; one entry per CDR3 protein, DNA not given. The sample totals 300,000 to 450,000 distinct CDR3 sequences; its top ten clones hold around 5.3%. Material: blood T cells: a sorted CD56 or NKG2C T cell subset, CD4+ or CD8+ T cells, or bulk PBMC T cells (not recorded which). Receptor source: a man aged 18-70 years in good health.

The chain combines TRBV15 with TRBJ2-7; with no DNA, the TCRdb D assignment of TRBD1 cannot be verified. The CDR3 has 15 amino acids. The germline V gene encodes CDR1 LNHNV and CDR2 YYDKDF (reference sequence). CDR3 protein: CATSSKDRGKDEQYF.

The genes are TRBV20-1 and TRBJ2-7; TCRdb calls TRBD1, which cannot be checked without DNA. The germline V gene has CDR1 DFQATT and CDR2 SNEGSKA (reference sequence). CDR3 length: 15 amino acids. The chain's CDR3 is CSARDPGTDYYEQYF.

This chain joins TRBV27 and TRBJ2-1; the D call from TCRdb, TRBD1, cannot be confirmed without DNA. Germline CDR1 reads MNHEY; CDR2 reads SMNVEV (reference sequence). The CDR3 sequence is 17 residues long. CDR3 sequence reads: CASSLDPGGYSYNEQFF.

This sequence joins TRBV5-1 and TRBJ2-3; the D gene TCRdb calls, TRBD1, cannot be checked with no DNA. Germline loops: CDR1 SGHRS, CDR2 YFSETQ. CDR3 length: 16 amino acids. The CDR3 sequence: CASSLGDGGTGDTQYF.

This CDR3 is CSAPAPAQVSYEQYF. The gene calls are TRBV20-1 and TRBJ2-7; the D gene TCRdb calls, TRBD1, cannot be checked with no DNA. Per germline, CDR1 DFQATT and CDR2 SNEGSKA (reference sequence). The CDR3 spans 15 residues.